This T cell receptor beta chain derives from a study of T cells in Graves' hyperthyroidism and ophthalmopathy. The source material, RNA transcripts, was used to amplify TCR beta CDR3 regions. RT-PCR in the first round (using the HTBI primer set) targeted the TCR CDR3. TCRdb recomputed calls from the multiplex PCR reads with MiXCR, one row per CDR3 protein. The profile covers hundreds of thousands of distinct CDR3 sequences, with roughly 46% appearing a single time and about 7.8% taken by the ten largest. Germline V lookup: CDR1 LNHNV, CDR2 YYDKDF (reference sequence). V shed 1 base and J shed 7 bases, with 10 bases lying between them. The length of the CDR3 is 13 residues. In its sample, this clonotype was seen once. Its matching antigen is unknown. Study-wide points: Blood also showed most of the thyroid clonotypes that were expanded above 0.001.

An absence of ophthalmopathy progression within 18 months meant stable Graves' hyperthyroidism. Patients aged 18 to 65 had newly diagnosed hyperthyroidism that had lasted under 2 months. Diagnoses used clinical symptoms, serum thyroxine and TRAb, thyroid ultrasound and orbital computed tomography. This chain links TRBV15 with TRBJ1-2; a weak D match, TRBD1 (5 bases). Sequenced input: peripheral blood or thyroid tissue (not recorded which). This TCR derives from a woman aged 18-30 years with Graves' hyperthyroidism. This CDR3 is CATSRVMGRGYTF. CDR3 in DNA: TGTGCCACCAGCAGAGTAATGGGGCGTGGCTACACCTTC.